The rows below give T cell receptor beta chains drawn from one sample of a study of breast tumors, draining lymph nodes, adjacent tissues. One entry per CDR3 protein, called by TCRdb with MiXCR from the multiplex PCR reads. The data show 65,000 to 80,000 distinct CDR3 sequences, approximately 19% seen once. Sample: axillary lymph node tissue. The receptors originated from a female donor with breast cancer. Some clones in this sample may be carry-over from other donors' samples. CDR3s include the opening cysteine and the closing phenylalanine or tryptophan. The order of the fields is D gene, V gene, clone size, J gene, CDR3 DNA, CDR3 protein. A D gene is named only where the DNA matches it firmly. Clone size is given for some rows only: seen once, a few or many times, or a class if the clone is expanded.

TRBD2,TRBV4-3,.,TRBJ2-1,TGCGCTAGCAGCCATACTACACTAGCGGAAGAGCAGTTCTTC,CASSHTTLAEEQFF
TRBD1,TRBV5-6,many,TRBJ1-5,TGTGCCAGCAGCTTGGCCCAGGGGGCTAATCAGCCCCAGCATTTT,CASSLAQGANQPQHF
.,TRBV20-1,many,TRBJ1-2,TGCAGTGCTAGGGGCCAGGCCATACTCTATGGCTACACCTTC,CSARGQAILYGYTF
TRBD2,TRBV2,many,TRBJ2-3,TGTGCCAGCGGTGTCCCGCGGGAGGTGGCAGATACGCAGTATTTT,CASGVPREVADTQYF
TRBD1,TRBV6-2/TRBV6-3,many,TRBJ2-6,TGTGCCAGCAGACAGTCGGACAGGAGATACTCTGGGGCCAACGTCCTGACTTTC,CASRQSDRRYSGANVLTF
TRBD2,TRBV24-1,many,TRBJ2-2,TGTGCCACCAGTGATCCGATGACTAGCGGGTCCGCCGGGGAGCTGTTTTTT,CATSDPMTSGSAGELFF
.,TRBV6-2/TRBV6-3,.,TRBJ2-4,TGTGCCAGCAGTTACTCGGCTCCAAACATTCAGTACTTC,CASSYSAPNIQYF
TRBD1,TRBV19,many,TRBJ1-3,TGTGCCAGTAGTTTCCTGGACAGGGAGAACACCATATATTTT,CASSFLDRENTIYF
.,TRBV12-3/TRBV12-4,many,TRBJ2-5,TGTGCCAGCAGTCTGACGGTGGGGACCCAGTACTTC,CASSLTVGTQYF
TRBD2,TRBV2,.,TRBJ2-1,TGTGCCAGCAGGGAAAGTCTAGCGGGAGCCTACAATGAGCGGTCCTTC,CASRESLAGAYNERSF
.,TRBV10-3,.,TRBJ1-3,TGTGCCGTCAGTGAAGAGTGGTCTGGAAACACCATATATTTT,CAVSEEWSGNTIYF
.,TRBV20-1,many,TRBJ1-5,TGCAGTGCTAGAGATGTGGGGATTTCCCTACGGCAGCCCCAGCATTTT,CSARDVGISLRQPQHF
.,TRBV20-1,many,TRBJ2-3,TGCAGTGGTGGGTCCACAGATACGCAGTATTTT,CSGGSTDTQYF
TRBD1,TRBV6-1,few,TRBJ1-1,TGTGCCAGCAACCCCCAGGGGGCAAACACTGAAGCTTTCTTT,CASNPQGANTEAFF
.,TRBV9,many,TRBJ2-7,TGTGCCAGCAGCGGAGGGGCGGATTCCTACGAGCAGTACTTC,CASSGGADSYEQYF
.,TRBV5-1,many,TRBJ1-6,TGCGCCAGCAGGGGGGACTATAATTCACCCCTCCACTTT,CASRGDYNSPLHF
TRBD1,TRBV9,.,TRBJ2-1,TGTGCCAGCAGCGTTCGGGACAGCGCCTACAATGAGCAGTTCTTC,CASSVRDSAYNEQFF
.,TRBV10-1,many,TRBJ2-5,TGCGCCATACTTACGGGGATCGGGGAGACCCAGTACTTC,CAILTGIGETQYF
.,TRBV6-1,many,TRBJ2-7,TGTGCCAGCAGTGGGACAGTCCCATACGAGCAGTACTTC,CASSGTVPYEQYF
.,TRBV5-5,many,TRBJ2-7,TGTGCCAGCAGCGCCTGGGACCGGTGGTACGAGCAGTACTTC,CASSAWDRWYEQYF
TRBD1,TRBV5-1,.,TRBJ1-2,TGCGCCAGCAGCTTGGTGGGACAGGGGAAAGACTATGGCTACACCTTC,CASSLVGQGKDYGYTF
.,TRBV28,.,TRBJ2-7,TGTGCCAGCAGTTTACGAGGAATATCCTACGAGCAGTACTTC,CASSLRGISYEQYF
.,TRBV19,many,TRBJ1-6,TGTGCCAGTAGCCCCGTGGCAGCTGATAATTCACCCCTCCACTTT,CASSPVAADNSPLHF
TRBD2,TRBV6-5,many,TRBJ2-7,TGTGCCAGCAGTTACCGTACACTAGCGGGAGGCGAGCAGTACTTC,CASSYRTLAGGEQYF
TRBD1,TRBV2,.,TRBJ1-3,TGTGCCAGCAGCGTGGACAGGGGCGCCGGTGGAAACGCCATATATTTT,CASSVDRGAGGNAIYF
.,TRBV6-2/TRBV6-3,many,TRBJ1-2,TGTGCCAGCAGCCCCGACGGAAACTATGGCTACACCTTC,CASSPDGNYGYTF
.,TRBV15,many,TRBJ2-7,TGTGCCACCAGCACCCCTTACGAGCAGTACTTC,CATSTPYEQYF
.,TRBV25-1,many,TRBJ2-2,TGTGCCAGCAGTGCTCTAGGCCCGAACACCGGGGAGCTGTTTTTT,CASSALGPNTGELFF
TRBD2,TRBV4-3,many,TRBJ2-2,TGCGCCAGCAGCCAAGTTCGGGCGGGAGGTAACGGGGAGCTGTTTTTT,CASSQVRAGGNGELFF
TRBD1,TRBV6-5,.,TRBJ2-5,TGTGCCAGCAGCCCGGGACAGGGTGGTGAGACCCAGTACTTC,CASSPGQGGETQYF
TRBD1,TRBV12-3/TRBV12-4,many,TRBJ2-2,TGTGCCAGCAGTCTTACTTTCTCCGGGACAGGGGCCCAGGAGCTGTTTTTT,CASSLTFSGTGAQELFF
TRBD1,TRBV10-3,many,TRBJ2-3,TGTGCCATGACAGGGATTAGCACAGATACGCAGTATTTT,CAMTGISTDTQYF
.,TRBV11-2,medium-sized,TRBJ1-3,TGTGCCAGCAGCTTAGTCGCAACACAGCAATCCGCAGGCACCATATATTTT,CASSLVATQQSAGTIYF
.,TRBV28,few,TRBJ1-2,TGTGCCAGCGCGGCGGGAAGCTATGGCTACACCTTC,CASAAGSYGYTF
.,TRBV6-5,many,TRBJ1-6,TGTGCCAGCAGGGACCCAGGGTATTCACCCCTCCACTTT,CASRDPGYSPLHF
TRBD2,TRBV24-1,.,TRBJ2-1,TGTGCCACCAGTGACCCAAAGGTAGCGGGAGGTAATGAGCAGTTCTTC,CATSDPKVAGGNEQFF